This TCR beta chain was identified in a study of blood T cells in healthy people across ages. Study observations and caveats: More naive CD4+ cells and higher diversity marked long-lived donors relative to aged donors.

Next came a second PCR, run for about 6 to 11 cycles, which used a sample-barcoded 5' primer along with a J-beta primer mix. MiXCR, applied by TCRdb to the 5' RACE reads, yields one record per CDR3 protein. The sample has about 1.4 million distinct CDR3 sequences, around 59% seen once. Deletions cut 0 bases from V and 4 bases from J, with 11 bases between. Germline assignment: CDR1 DFQATT and CDR2 SNEGSKA (reference sequence). This CDR3 contains 14 residues. In this sample, this clonotype turned up a few times. As yet, its antigen is unknown. The clonotype was recovered from a man between 18 and 35 years old in good health. The V call is TRBV20-1, the J call TRBJ2-3; D remains unclear. Sequencing was carried out using blood. CDR3 bases: TGCAGTGCTAGAGATTGGCTAGGCCCAGATACGCAGTATTTT. As protein: CSARDWLGPDTQYF.